This T cell receptor (beta chain) was observed in a study of blood T cells in healthy people across ages. Healthy Russian Caucasian donors spanned ages roughly 6 to 90 years. The ends lost 0 bases at V and 3 bases at J; junction bases unmatched: 3. CDR1 SGHDN and CDR2 FVKESK come from the germline V gene. This CDR3 is 15 amino acids long. Only a few counts were recorded for this clonotype. Then a second PCR, running about 6 to 11 cycles, was carried out with a sample-barcoded 5' primer and a J-beta primer mix. Every cDNA molecule carried a tag from a template-switch adaptor bearing 12 random nucleotides. MiXCR, applied by TCRdb to the 5' RACE reads, yields one record per CDR3 protein. The data contain hundreds of thousands of distinct CDR3 sequences, more than 20% of them singletons.

This clonotype was sampled from a man in his 70s in good health. The genes are TRBV14 and TRBJ1-2, with 8 positions matching TRBD1. Material: blood. This chain's CDR3 is CASSQEHRGYYGYTF. The CDR3 bases are TGTGCCAGCAGCCAAGAGCACAGGGGGTACTATGGCTACACCTTC.